Shown below are 21 T cell receptor beta chains from a single sample sequenced in a study of cytomegalovirus exposure and HLA in healthy donors. PCR employed 60 Vbeta and 13 Jbeta primers. Sequencing used immunoSEQ multiplex PCR; TCRdb keeps in-frame clones, though not all of them. The sample comprises 130,000 or so clones, over 65% of which are singletons, and around 2% rests with the top ten. Sequencing was carried out using PBMCs. The origin of the receptors is a female donor in good health and CMV-seropositive.

The rearrangement joins TRBV2 to TRBJ2-5, with D perhaps matching TRBD1 (6 bases). The CDR3 is 14 amino acids. Germline assignment: CDR1 SNHLY and CDR2 FYNNEI. With 6 bases removed from V and 5 bases from J, the gap between germline ends came to 16 bases. The CDR3 coding sequence is TGTGCCAGCAGCCAAACTTGGCAGGGGGAGACCCAGTACTTC. Residues: CASSQTWQGETQYF. Full variable domain (rest looked up from reference TRBV2 and TRBJ2-5): EPEVTQTPSHQVTQMGQEVILRCVPISNHLYFYWYRQILGQKVEFLVSFYNNEISEKSEIFDDQFSVERPDGSNFTLKIRSTKLEDSAMYFCASSQTWQGETQYFGPGTRLLVL.

The chain employs TRBV5-8 and TRBJ2-7, with a possible D match to TRBD1 (6 bases). The V gene's germline CDR1 is SGHTS and CDR2 YDEGEE. V shed 4 bases and J shed 3 bases, with 14 bases lying between them. The CDR3 length is 14 residues. CDR3 bases: TGTGCCAGCAGCCATGGGGGCGCAAACTACGAGCAGTACTTC. As protein: CASSHGGANYEQYF.

The genes are TRBV2 and TRBJ2-7; D might be TRBD1 (5 bases). With 8 bases removed from V and 3 bases from J, the gap between germline ends came to 11 bases. The CDR3 length is 12 residues. CDR1 and CDR2 from the germline V gene are SNHLY and FYNNEI. The CDR3 nucleotides read TGTGCCAGCCAGCTTGACAGCTACGAGCAGTACTTC. Translation gives CASQLDSYEQYF.

The chain has TRBV7-3 and TRBJ2-2; unclear D gene. Germline V gives CDR1 SGHTA, CDR2 FQGTGA. CDR3 length equals 16 residues. Deletions cut 1 base from V and 0 bases from J, with 9 bases between. The CDR3 DNA reads TGTGCCAGCAGCTTAATGGGCTACCCGAACACCGGGGAGCTGTTTTTT. Translating gives CASSLMGYPNTGELFF.

V is TRBV6-7 and J is TRBJ2-5; 8 positions agree with TRBD1. TRBV6-7 is identified as an open reading frame with a role that is uncertain. After removal of 1 base from V and 3 bases from J, the junction contained 1 base not matched to a gene. The CDR3 extends over 14 amino acids. The CDR3 protein is CASSYWTGKETQYF. The CDR3 DNA reads as TGTGCCAGCAGTTACTGGACAGGGAAAGAGACCCAGTACTTC.

This rearrangement joins TRBV5-1 to TRBJ2-1; 9 bases agree with TRBD2. With 4 bases clipped from V and 6 bases from J, the junction kept 8 bases outside the gene matches. Germline CDR1 and CDR2: SGHRS and YFSETQ. This CDR3 contains 15 residues. The CDR3 here is CASSPSGLAPNEQFF. CDR3 DNA sequence: TGCGCCAGCAGCCCATCGGGACTAGCCCCCAATGAGCAGTTCTTC.

This chain connects TRBV7-6 to TRBJ2-7; 12 bases line up with TRBD2. J lost 11 bases, V lost 4 bases, and 9 bases had no gene match. Per the germline V gene, CDR1 is SGHVS and CDR2 is FNYEAQ. The CDR3 loop spans 14 amino acids. In nucleotides, the CDR3 is TGTGCCAGCAGCTCGACTAGCGGGGGCCTCCCGGAGTACTTC. It translates to CASSSTSGGLPEYF.

The table lists this clone with a few counts. V is TRBV2 and J is TRBJ2-5; 7 positions match TRBD2. The CDR3 consists of 13 residues. Trimming removed 3 bases from V and 4 bases from J; junction bases left unmatched: 2. The germline V gene encodes CDR1 SNHLY and CDR2 FYNNEI. The CDR3 loop reads CASSDSGGETQYF. The CDR3 coding sequence is TGTGCCAGCAGTGATTCGGGGGGAGAGACCCAGTACTTC.

This clone was detected only a few times. This chain connects TRBV9 to TRBJ2-6; D is unresolved. This CDR3 has 16 residues. The ends were cut back, 0 bases at V and 2 bases at J, with 9 bases in the middle. Per germline, CDR1 SGDLS and CDR2 YYNGEE. CDR3 sequence: CASSVATSPGANVLTF. The DNA for the CDR3 is TGTGCCAGCAGCGTAGCTACCTCCCCTGGGGCCAACGTCCTGACTTTC.

This chain connects TRBV7-9 to TRBJ2-7; 7 bases are shared with TRBD1. This CDR3 contains 14 residues. CDR1 is SEHNR, CDR2 FQNEAQ, per germline (reference sequence). The junction had 9 bases not matched to a gene; V was cut back by 7 bases and J by 3 bases. CDR3 protein: CASTTEDRVYEQYF. CDR3 DNA: TGTGCCAGCACCACGGAAGACAGGGTCTACGAGCAGTACTTC.

CDR3 amino acids: CAERERERDFLAKNIQYF. The CDR3 coding sequence is TGTGCCGAGCGGGAGAGAGAGAGAGATTTTCTAGCCAAAAACATTCAGTACTTC. The chain combines TRBV27 with TRBJ2-4, with 8 nucleotides matching TRBD2. The length of the CDR3 is 18 residues. Trimming removed 11 bases from V and 0 bases from J; junction bases left unmatched: 18. Germline V lookup: CDR1 MNHEY, CDR2 SMNVEV (reference sequence).

This clone was picked up one time. Within the sample, other DNA sequences also encode this same CDR3. V gene TRBV6-1 combines with J gene TRBJ2-7; D perhaps matches TRBD1 (5 bases). This CDR3 region has 16 residues. Trimming cost V 2 bases and J 0 bases, with 14 bases left between them. CDR1 is MNHNS and CDR2 is SASEGT in the germline V gene. CDR3 DNA sequence: TGTGCCAGCAGTGAAATGGTAGGGGCCTTCTCCTACGAGCAGTACTTC. Its translation: CASSEMVGAFSYEQYF.

The V gene is TRBV27, the J gene TRBJ2-1; 8 bases match TRBD2. CDR1 is MNHEY and CDR2 is SMNVEV in the germline V gene (reference sequence). V lost 0 bases to trimming and J lost 2 bases; unmatched junction nucleotides: 6. This CDR3 region has 17 residues. As DNA, the CDR3 is TGTGCCAGCAGTTTATCTGGTTTCGGGGGGGCCTACAATGAGCAGTTCTTC. The encoded protein is CASSLSGFGGAYNEQFF.

The chain is built from TRBV19 and TRBJ2-7; D gene ambiguous. Trimming stripped 3 bases from V and 3 bases from J, with 9 bases between. This CDR3 region has 13 residues. Germline V gives CDR1 LNHDA, CDR2 SQIVND (reference sequence). As DNA, the CDR3 is TGTGCCAGTAGTATCCAACAGAACTACGAGCAGTACTTC. Its translation is CASSIQQNYEQYF.

The rearrangement links TRBV5-4 to TRBJ2-6; possible D gene TRBD1, 6 bases. Germline-derived CDR1 and CDR2 are SGHNT and YYREEE (reference sequence). The V end lost 4 bases, the J end lost 3 bases, and 11 bases lay between the germline ends. The length of the CDR3 is 15 residues. This CDR3 is CASSPKDSGANVLTF. The CDR3 bases are TGTGCCAGCAGCCCCAAGGACAGTGGGGCCAACGTCCTGACTTTC. Full variable domain (missing parts from reference TRBV5-4 and TRBJ2-6): ETGVTQSPTHLIKTRGQQVTLRCSSQSGHNTVSWYQQALGQGPQFIFQYYREEENGRGNFPPRFSGLQFPNYSSELNVNALELDDSALYLCASSPKDSGANVLTFGAGSRLTVL.

The sample holds one count of this clone. The chain carries TRBV2 and TRBJ1-5, with a possible D match to TRBD1 (5 bases). CDR1 is SNHLY and CDR2 is FYNNEI in the germline V gene. Trimming pared 3 bases from V and 6 bases from J, leaving 12 bases between. This CDR3 contains 14 residues. The CDR3 sequence is CASSERRGGQPQHF. CDR3 sequence (DNA): TGTGCCAGCAGTGAGCGGAGGGGCGGTCAGCCCCAGCATTTT.

The rearrangement joins TRBV18 to TRBJ2-1, with 9 bases that match TRBD2. Germline loops: CDR1 KGHSH, CDR2 LQKENI. V gave up 0 bases and J gave up 7 bases; unmatched junction bases: 4. CDR3 length: 15 residues. CDR3 loop: CASSPPAGGRNEQFF. The CDR3 DNA sequence: TGTGCCAGCTCACCACCGGCGGGAGGGAGGAATGAGCAGTTCTTC.

The CDR3 coding sequence is TGTGCCACCAGCACGAGGACTAGCGGGAGGCATGAGCAGTTCTTC. Residues: CATSTRTSGRHEQFF. This sequence joins TRBV15 and TRBJ2-1; 14 nucleotides align to TRBD2. CDR3 length: 15 residues. The germline CDR1 and CDR2 sequences are LNHNV and YYDKDF (reference sequence). V lost 4 bases, J lost 8 bases, and 4 bases stayed unmatched.

The chain links TRBV18 to TRBJ2-7, with 9 bases aligning to TRBD2. CDR3 length: 14 residues. Germline CDR1 reads KGHSH; CDR2 reads LQKENI. The trim removed 3 bases at V and 5 bases at J, leaving 5 bases unmatched. The CDR3 loop reads CASSPGLAEDEQYF. The CDR3 nucleotides read TGTGCCAGCTCACCGGGACTAGCTGAAGACGAGCAGTACTTC.

The chain uses TRBV28 and TRBJ2-7; the D gene is possibly TRBD2 (6 bases). The V gene's germline CDR1 is MDHEN and CDR2 SYDVKM. V gave up 5 bases and J gave up 4 bases, with 12 bases separating them. The CDR3 is 13 residues long. The CDR3 sequence is CASSTTGTYEQYF. The CDR3 nucleotides are TGTGCCAGCAGTACTACCGGGACTTACGAGCAGTACTTC.

The rearrangement uses TRBV4-1 and TRBJ2-5, with TRBD2 matching over 12 bases. Germline lookup yields CDR1 MGHRA and CDR2 YSYEKL. V dropped 0 bases and J dropped 4; count of bases not matched to a gene: 9. CDR3 length: 18 residues. CDR3 DNA sequence: TGCGCCAGCAGCCAAGACCGGAAACTAGCGGGAGGAAGAGAGACCCAGTACTTC. Residues: CASSQDRKLAGGRETQYF.